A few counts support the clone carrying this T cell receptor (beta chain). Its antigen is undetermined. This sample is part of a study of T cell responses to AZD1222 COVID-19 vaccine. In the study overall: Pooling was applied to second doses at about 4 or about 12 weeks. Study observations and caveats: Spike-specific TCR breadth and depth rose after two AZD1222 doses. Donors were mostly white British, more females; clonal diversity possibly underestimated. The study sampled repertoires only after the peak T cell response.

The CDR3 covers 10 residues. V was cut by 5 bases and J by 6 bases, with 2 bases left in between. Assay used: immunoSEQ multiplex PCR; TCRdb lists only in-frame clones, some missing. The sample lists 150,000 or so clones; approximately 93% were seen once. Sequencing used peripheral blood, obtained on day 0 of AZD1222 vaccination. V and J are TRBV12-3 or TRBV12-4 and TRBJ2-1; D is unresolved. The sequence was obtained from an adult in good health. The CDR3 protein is CASSLNEQFF. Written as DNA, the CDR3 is TGTGCCAGCAGTCTCAATGAGCAGTTCTTC.